This entry lists 14 T cell receptor beta chains sequenced from one sample in a study of beta chain features in type 1 diabetes. Of the isolated RNA, all was reverse transcribed, and so the sequenced material was expressed TCRB transcripts. TCRdb's table, derived via immunoSEQ multiplex PCR, lists solely in-frame clones and lacks some. Found here are under 300,000 clones, about 23% of them singletons; the top ten hold about 0.012%. Study results and limitations: Shorter TCRB CDR3s, moderately but significantly so, marked every one of the four CD4+ subsets in Type 1 diabetes patients.

Their recognized antigens are unknown. The sequencing sample was made of naive CD4+ T cells from blood. Source of these receptors: a woman aged 25-40 years with type 1 diabetes.

The chain is built from TRBV11-3 and TRBJ2-1; D call uncertain. The germline CDR1 and CDR2 sequences are SGHNT and YENEEA. Trimming removed 0 bases from V and 7 bases from J, with 7 bases in between. CDR3 length: 13 residues. CDR3 residues: CASSLDNRNEQFF. CDR3 DNA sequence: TGTGCCAGCAGCTTAGATAACAGAAATGAGCAGTTCTTC.

In this sample, this clone turned up a few times. The genes are TRBV20-1 and TRBJ1-2; D gene ambiguous. CDR1 and CDR2 from the germline V gene are DFQATT and SNEGSKA (reference sequence). The CDR3 contains 10 residues. Trimming took off 5 bases at V and 2 bases at J, with 3 bases between the two ends. CDR3 loop: CSAPNYGYTF. The CDR3 DNA sequence: TGCAGTGCTCCAAACTATGGCTACACCTTC.

This chain connects TRBV9 to TRBJ1-2; tentatively, D is TRBD1 (5 bases). V was pared by 3 bases and J by 3 bases, with 18 bases between. Germline CDR1 and CDR2: SGDLS and YYNGEE. This CDR3 spans 16 amino acids. The CDR3: CASSAPRGRDYYGYTF. The CDR3 nucleotides are TGTGCCAGCAGCGCTCCAAGGGGACGGGACTACTATGGCTACACCTTC.

The genes are TRBV9 and TRBJ1-5; D gene ambiguous. Germline CDR1 reads SGDLS; CDR2 reads YYNGEE. The germline V and J ends were trimmed by 2 bases and 4 bases, with 10 bases remaining between them. CDR3 length: 14 amino acids. The CDR3 here is CASSVCLQNQPQHF. In DNA, the CDR3 is TGTGCCAGCAGCGTTTGTTTGCAGAATCAGCCCCAGCATTTT.

This chain connects TRBV7-3 to TRBJ2-5; tentatively, D is TRBD1 (5 bases). This CDR3 has 13 residues. The V end was cut by 5 bases, the J end by 5 bases, with 12 bases between. CDR1 is SGHTA and CDR2 is FQGTGA in the germline V gene. CDR3 residues: CASSKDSRETQYF. CDR3 nucleotide sequence: TGTGCCAGCAGCAAAGACAGTCGGGAGACCCAGTACTTC.

The chain is built from TRBV2 and TRBJ1-1; no reliable D call. Germline V gene data show CDR1 as SNHLY and CDR2 as FYNNEI. The CDR3 contains 15 residues. Trimming pared 7 bases from V and 6 bases from J, leaving 21 bases between. CDR3 DNA: TGTGCCAGCACCCCCGGACGGCGGGCCGGGGCTGAAGCTTTCTTT. Residues: CASTPGRRAGAEAFF.

V gene TRBV14 combines with J gene TRBJ2-5; D remains unclear. V was pared by 2 bases and J by 5 bases, with 6 bases between. The germline V gene encodes CDR1 SGHDN and CDR2 FVKESK. The length of the CDR3 is 12 residues. CDR3 amino acids: CASSQSRETQYF. CDR3 nucleotide sequence: TGTGCCAGCAGCCAAAGCAGGGAGACCCAGTACTTC.

This clone was detected a few times. The genes are TRBV11-2 and TRBJ1-3; D possibly corresponds to TRBD1 (5 bases). Trimming removed 5 bases at V and 1 base at J, with 6 bases between. Germline lookup yields CDR1 SGHAT and CDR2 FQNNGV. The CDR3 totals 13 residues. The CDR3 region is CASSAGSGNTIYF. In nucleotides, the CDR3 is TGTGCCAGCAGCGCAGGGTCTGGAAACACCATATATTTT.

This clone was seen more than once but under ten times. The chain employs TRBV29-1 and TRBJ2-1, with D perhaps TRBD2 (6 bases). Germline values: CDR1 SQVTM, CDR2 ANQGSEA. This CDR3 is built from 13 residues. Between the trimmed V and J ends, which lost 1 base and 8 bases, there was a span of 12 bases. As DNA, the CDR3 is TGCAGCGTTGAAGGCGGGATTCGCGATGAGCAGTTCTTC. This gives the protein CSVEGGIRDEQFF.

V and J are TRBV5-1 and TRBJ2-7; 11 nucleotides match TRBD2. The CDR3 has 15 residues. Germline CDR1 SGHRS, CDR2 YFSETQ. V was pared by 2 bases and J by 2 bases, with 3 bases of the junction left unmatched. CDR3: CASSFLAGGTYEQYF. The CDR3 coding sequence is TGCGCCAGCAGCTTTCTAGCGGGAGGTACCTACGAGCAGTACTTC. The full variable domain, completed using reference TRBV5-1 and TRBJ2-7, is KAGVTQTPRYLIKTRGQQVTLSCSPISGHRSVSWYQQTPGQGLQFLFEYFSETQRNKGNFPGRFSGRQFSNSRSEMNVSTLELGDSALYLCASSFLAGGTYEQYFGPGTRLTVT.

This clone occurred a few times. The chain links TRBV4-1 to TRBJ2-2; a possible D gene is TRBD2 (5 bases). CDR3 length: 14 amino acids. V lost 4 bases and J lost 5, with 11 bases in between. The germline V gene has CDR1 MGHRA and CDR2 YSYEKL. The CDR3 sequence: CASSPRTRTGELFF. CDR3 coding DNA: TGCGCCAGCAGCCCTAGGACTCGGACCGGGGAGCTGTTTTTT.

This clone has more than one count but fewer than ten. The CDR3 DNA reads TGTGCCAGCAGCTTGCCGGCAGGGCCGAACTATGGCTACACCTTC. This codes for CASSLPAGPNYGYTF. This sequence joins TRBV5-4 and TRBJ1-2; perhaps TRBD1 as D (5 bases). CDR3 length: 15 amino acids. Germline CDR1 is SGHNT and CDR2 is YYREEE (reference sequence). Trimming removed 1 base at V and 2 bases at J, with 12 bases between.

In regard to this clone: A read error may account for a junction end that differs from germline. The genes are TRBV7-7 and TRBJ2-5; possible D gene TRBD2, 5 bases. The CDR3 has 14 residues. Germline V gene data show CDR1 as SSHAT and CDR2 as FNYEAQ (reference sequence). CDR3 bases: TGTGCTAGCAGCTTAACACTAGGCCAGGAGACCCAGTACTTC. It specifies CASSLTLGQETQYF.

The chain has TRBV7-9 and TRBJ1-2; D not certain. Per the germline V gene, CDR1 is SEHNR and CDR2 is FQNEAQ (reference sequence). The CDR3 consists of 14 residues. The ends were cut back, 3 bases at V and 6 bases at J, with 14 bases in the middle. CDR3 sequence: CASSFEVGGDGYTF. CDR3 nucleotides: TGTGCCAGCAGCTTCGAGGTTGGCGGAGATGGCTACACCTTC. Full variable domain (rest looked up from reference TRBV7-9 and TRBJ1-2): DTGVSQNPRHKITKRGQNVTFRCDPISEHNRLYWYRQTLGQGPEFLTYFQNEAQLEKSRLLSDRFSAERPKGSFSTLEIQRTEQGDSAMYLCASSFEVGGDGYTFGSGTRLTVV.